What follows is one T cell receptor beta chain and its context. Its target is not known. Sequencing sought depths of 1 in 200,000 to 1 in 1 million T cells. Generated by immunoSEQ multiplex PCR, the TCRdb table keeps only in-frame clones and is missing some. The sample contains roughly 150,000 clones, about 80% of which appear only once. Germline lookup yields CDR1 MNHEY and CDR2 SVGAGI. The CDR3 totals 14 residues. The germline V and J ends were trimmed by 3 bases and 4 bases, with 12 bases remaining between them. This sample is drawn from a study of cytotoxic CD8 clonotypes in ibrutinib-treated CLL. Study observations and caveats: At baseline, clonality was higher than in age-matched healthy donors and correlated with CD8+ counts. Whereas clonality rose at ibrutinib response, it declined toward baseline at progression. Among the clonotypes, public ones were uncommon and contracted or held stable on treatment.

Here the sequenced sample was PBMCs, taken after 24 months of ibrutinib treatment. The rearrangement links TRBV6-5 to TRBJ1-2; D possibly corresponds to TRBD1 (6 bases). The receptor comes from a human donor with chronic lymphocytic leukemia. CDR3 DNA: TGTGCCAGCAGTTATCGGGACAAAAGCTATGGCTACACCTTC. This sequence encodes CASSYRDKSYGYTF.